These 15 T cell receptor beta chains were all obtained from the same sample, sequenced in a study of vaccination and CD4 T cells after COVID-19. An Oncomine TCR Beta short-read assay was used to sequence the DNA from cultured CD4+ T cells. One entry per CDR3 protein, called by TCRdb with MiXCR from the PCR reads. The table has about 12,000 distinct CDR3 sequences, 60% seen once. Which antigens these TCRs recognize remains unknown. Treatment denoted: approximately 9-day PBMC culture with coronavirus spike peptide pools or control peptides (ViraFEST assay). What was sequenced was CD4+ T cells from blood, cultured in vitro. All receptors derive from a human donor who had recovered from COVID-19.

The rearrangement joins TRBV7-8 to TRBJ1-2; tentative D call: TRBD1 (6 bases). Trimming took off 6 bases at V and 3 bases at J, with 17 bases between the two ends. CDR1 SGHVS and CDR2 FQNEAQ come from the germline V gene. CDR3 length: 15 amino acids. The CDR3 DNA reads TGTGCCAGCAGTTCTCTGGACAGAGCATACTATGGCTACACCTTC. It specifies CASSSLDRAYYGYTF. The full variable domain, rest sourced from reference TRBV7-8 and TRBJ1-2, is GAGVSQSPRYKVAKRGQDVALRCDPISGHVSLFWYQQALGQGPEFLTYFQNEAQLDKSGLPSDRFFAERPEGSVSTLKIQRTQQEDSAVYLCASSSLDRAYYGYTFGSGTRLTVV.

The gene calls are TRBV4-3 and TRBJ1-2; TRBD1 matches at 8 bases. This CDR3 is built from 14 residues. Germline values: CDR1 LGHNA, CDR2 YSLEER. V lost 1 base, J lost 4 bases, and 2 bases stayed unmatched. As DNA, the CDR3 is TGCGCCAGCAGCCAAGGGGGACAGGCCTATGGCTACACCTTC. It yields the protein CASSQGGQAYGYTF.

The rearrangement joins TRBV27 to TRBJ2-3; 7 bases fit TRBD2. The CDR3 is 16 residues long. CDR1 MNHEY and CDR2 SMNVEV come from the germline V gene (reference sequence). The ends lost 3 bases at V and 5 bases at J; junction bases unmatched: 11. The CDR3 sequence: CASSFLQATGGDTQYF. Here the CDR3 DNA reads TGTGCCAGCAGTTTCCTTCAGGCGACGGGAGGAGATACGCAGTATTTT.

V is TRBV10-3 and J is TRBJ2-3; the D gene could be TRBD1 or TRBD2 (5 bases each). The V gene lost 6 bases and the J gene lost 2 bases, with 12 bases spanning the gap. The CDR3 extends over 14 amino acids. The germline gives CDR1 ENHRY, CDR2 SYGVKD. CDR3 nucleotides: TGTGCCATCAGGCCGGGACGGCCCACAGATACGCAGTATTTT. As protein: CAIRPGRPTDTQYF.

This clonotype was counted only a few times. This sequence joins TRBV7-2 and TRBJ1-5; D unclear. The length of the CDR3 is 12 residues. Germline V gives CDR1 SGHTA, CDR2 FQGNSA. V was trimmed by 0 bases and J by 7 bases, leaving 4 bases between them. The CDR3 nucleotides are TGTGCCAGCAGCTTAGCAGGGCAGCCCCAGCATTTT. It yields the protein CASSLAGQPQHF.

This sequence joins TRBV5-4 and TRBJ2-1; D unresolved. Between the trimmed V and J ends, which lost 0 bases and 5 bases, there was a span of 6 bases. Germline CDR1 is SGHNT and CDR2 is YYREEE (reference sequence). The CDR3 is 13 residues long. The CDR3 DNA is TGTGCCAGCAGCTTGGAATTTAACAATGAGCAGTTCTTC. Translation: CASSLEFNNEQFF.

The V and J genes are TRBV19 and TRBJ2-2; 9 bases are shared with TRBD1. Germline assignment: CDR1 LNHDA and CDR2 SQIVND (reference sequence). After removal of 3 bases from V and 6 bases from J, the junction contained 14 bases not matched to a gene. CDR3 length: 18 amino acids. The CDR3 protein is CASSIAPGQGRKSGELFF. CDR3 nucleotides: TGTGCCAGTAGTATTGCCCCTGGACAGGGGCGGAAGTCCGGGGAGCTGTTTTTT.

The chain has TRBV6-1 and TRBJ2-1; 13 bases are a match to TRBD2. The CDR3 sequence is 18 residues long. J was trimmed by 4 bases and V by 6 bases; bases with no gene match: 12. Germline values: CDR1 MNHNS, CDR2 SASEGT. CDR3 coding DNA: TGTGCCAGCAGACGGGGACTAGCGGGACCTTGGGGGTACAATGAGCAGTTCTTC. It codes for CASRRGLAGPWGYNEQFF.

This clonotype was counted between two and nine times. The chain uses TRBV20-1 and TRBJ1-6; D might be TRBD1 (5 bases). This CDR3 has 14 amino acids. V shed 5 bases and J shed 5 bases, with 13 bases lying between them. Germline CDR1 is DFQATT and CDR2 is SNEGSKA (reference sequence). CDR3 in amino acids: CSAWGGYDNSPLHF. CDR3 nucleotides: TGCAGTGCTTGGGGGGGGTATGATAATTCACCCCTCCACTTT.

The gene calls are TRBV7-9 and TRBJ1-5, with D uncertain. V was shortened by 5 bases and J by 2 bases, with 7 bases between the two germline ends. The CDR3 consists of 13 residues. The germline V gene encodes CDR1 SEHNR and CDR2 FQNEAQ (reference sequence). The CDR3 here is CASSIQGNQPQHF. The CDR3 coding sequence is TGTGCCAGCAGCATTCAGGGCAATCAGCCCCAGCATTTT.

This clonotype was picked up a small number of times. The rearrangement joins TRBV7-2 to TRBJ2-5; TRBD2 aligns across 10 bases. Germline trimming cut 3 bases from V and 2 bases from J; bases unmatched to any gene: 3. The germline V gene encodes CDR1 SGHTA and CDR2 FQGNSA. The CDR3 runs 15 residues. In nucleotides, the CDR3 is TGTGCCAGCAGCTTGGGACTAGCGTTTCAAGAGACCCAGTACTTC. Translation: CASSLGLAFQETQYF.

The chain employs TRBV28 and TRBJ1-5; D is uncertain. Trimming took 10 bases from V and 0 from J, leaving 7 bases between them. Per the germline V gene, CDR1 is MDHEN and CDR2 is SYDVKM. This CDR3 has 12 amino acids. The CDR3 sequence: CAIAGSNQPQHF. In DNA form, the CDR3 reads TGTGCCATCGCGGGTAGCAATCAGCCCCAGCATTTT.

This chain links TRBV2 with TRBJ1-2; TRBD1 might be the D (5 bases). The length of the CDR3 is 14 residues. V lost 7 bases to trimming and J lost 1 base, with 13 bases between them. Germline-derived CDR1 and CDR2 are SNHLY and FYNNEI. For the CDR3, the DNA is TGTGCCAGCAAGGGGCCAGGGCTTAACTATGGCTACACCTTC. Amino acid sequence: CASKGPGLNYGYTF.

This clonotype showed up just a few times. The rearrangement uses TRBV10-1 and TRBJ2-3; TRBD2 matches 10 bases. The germline V gene encodes CDR1 WNHNN and CDR2 SYGVQD (reference sequence). The J segment lost 0 bases and the V segment lost 6 bases, leaving 6 bases of the junction unmatched. The CDR3 spans 16 residues. DNA of the CDR3: TGCGCCAGCAGCGAATCACTAGCGGGAAGCACAGATACGCAGTATTTT. It is translated as CASSESLAGSTDTQYF.

The chain employs TRBV7-6 and TRBJ2-3, with TRBD1 as a possible D gene (6 bases). The germline CDR1 and CDR2 sequences are SGHVS and FNYEAQ. With 5 bases removed from V and 3 bases from J, the gap between germline ends came to 9 bases. This CDR3 is built from 13 residues. The CDR3 loop reads CASSPQGTDTQYF. The CDR3 DNA reads TGTGCCAGCAGCCCCCAGGGGACAGATACGCAGTATTTT.